A selection of T cell receptor beta chains follows, all from one sample in a study of OX40 agonist ivuxolimab in advanced cancers. Measured with immunoSEQ multiplex PCR; TCRdb has only the in-frame clones, and not every one. Of over 55,000 clones in the sample, around 94% were seen once. Sequenced material: CD4+ or CD8+ T cells sorted from blood, taken in a trial of the OX40 agonist ivuxolimab. The receptors were sampled from an adult with an advanced solid tumor such as melanoma, head and neck, liver or kidney cancer. The conserved cysteine and the conserved F or W are not part of the CDR3 here.

>TRBV6-6
ASSPPRAWAF
>TRBV6-4
ASSLEGGTGNTIY
>TRBV6-5
ASSYDSLNTEAF
>TRBV7-3
ASSPDLETQY
>TRBV4-1
ASSQAPQLGGYEQY
>TRBV9
ASSVGRAWETGELF
>TRBV7-9
ASSLVGTGEAEKLF
>TRBV4-1
ASSQDTRQGFYEQY
>TRBV6-5
ASSDSQETQY
>TRBV19
ASSIMGRAHNQPQH
>TRBV4-1
ASSTGQGDEQY
>TRBV7-9
ASSLGATEAF
>TRBV10-3
AISEFSSGGPPYEQY
>TRBV4-1
ASSSQGADYGYT
>TRBV2
ASSPNPGQGLLDTEAF
>TRBV13
ASSLRSGEAPYNEQF
>TRBV18
ASSPRQGLGNTEAF
>TRBV5-8
ASGGSKNIQY
>TRBV9
ASSGGQGTYEQY
>TRBV14
ASSQLPGGSYGYT
>TRBV19
ASTTLDRGPYNEQF
>TRBV4-1
ASSQDPGGGDGYT
>TRBV7-9
ASSLGGSRPYEQY
>TRBV28
ASSFEGWGNTIY
>TRBV19
ASSIAFGGSYGYT
>TRBV4-1
ASSQDRQGGDGNTIY
>TRBV11-2
ASSLGILYEQY
>TRBV28
ASSPLRVWGARRNEQF
>TRBV5-6
ASTQREGHGEQF
>TRBV12-5
ASAPGLAGVNEQF
>TRBV11-2
ASSIGQIYEQY
>TRBV27
ASSLSTRGGLF
>TRBV27
ASSRRYPGGLGDEQF
>TRBV4-1
ASSLFPLAGAMSYEQY
>TRBV4-3
ASSHRYNEQF
>TRBV6-5
ASSPYSTDTQY
>TRBV19
ASSPGTAFNEQY
>TRBV29-1
SARLAGGPNTGELF
>TRBV4-1
ASSQDARQGLYGYT
>TRBV19
ASSMGLANEKLF
>TRBV10-3
ARHRLAVPHDEQF
>TRBV7-9
ASSPGDSGATDTQY
>TRBV28
ASYRNTEAF
>TRBV13
ASSPGGRTDTQY
>TRBV11-2
AYRQGGTQY
>TRBV27
ASSLSAGRFIHQPQH
>TRBV25-1
ASSQGGRSF
>TRBV4-3
ASSQDWNSNQPQH
>TRBV15
ATSRDVPEQF
>TRBV4-3
ASSQDAPGGGGYT
>TRBV7-6
ASSLTELALPDTQY